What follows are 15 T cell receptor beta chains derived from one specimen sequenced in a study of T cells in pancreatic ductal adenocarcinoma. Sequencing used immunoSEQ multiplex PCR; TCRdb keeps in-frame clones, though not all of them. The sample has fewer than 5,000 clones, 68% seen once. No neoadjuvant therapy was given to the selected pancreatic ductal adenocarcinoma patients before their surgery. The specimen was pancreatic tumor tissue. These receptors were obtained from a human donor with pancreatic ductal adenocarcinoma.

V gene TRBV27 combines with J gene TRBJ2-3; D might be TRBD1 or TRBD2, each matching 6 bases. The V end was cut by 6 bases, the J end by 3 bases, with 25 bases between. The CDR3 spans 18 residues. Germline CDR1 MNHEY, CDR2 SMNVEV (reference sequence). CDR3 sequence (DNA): TGTGCCAGCAGCCCGAGAGGAGGAGGGGGGAAAAAAACAGATACGCAGTATTTT. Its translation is CASSPRGGGGKKTDTQYF.

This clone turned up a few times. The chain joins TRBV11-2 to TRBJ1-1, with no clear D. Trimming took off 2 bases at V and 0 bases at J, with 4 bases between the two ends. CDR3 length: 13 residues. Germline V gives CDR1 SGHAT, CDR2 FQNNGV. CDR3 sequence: CASSLLVNTEAFF. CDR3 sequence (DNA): TGTGCCAGCAGCTTATTGGTGAACACTGAAGCTTTCTTT.

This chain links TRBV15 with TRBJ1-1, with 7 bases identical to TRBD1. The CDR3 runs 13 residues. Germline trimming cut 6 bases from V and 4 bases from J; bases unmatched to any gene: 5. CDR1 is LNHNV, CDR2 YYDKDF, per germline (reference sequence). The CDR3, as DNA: TGTGCCACCAGGAGACAGGGAGGCACTGAAGCTTTCTTT. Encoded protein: CATRRQGGTEAFF.

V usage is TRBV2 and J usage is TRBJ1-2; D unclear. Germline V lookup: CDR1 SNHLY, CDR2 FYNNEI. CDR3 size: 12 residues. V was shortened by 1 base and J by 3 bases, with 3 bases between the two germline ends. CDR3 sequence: CASSEVHYGYTF. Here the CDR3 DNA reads TGTGCCAGCAGTGAAGTTCACTATGGCTACACCTTC.

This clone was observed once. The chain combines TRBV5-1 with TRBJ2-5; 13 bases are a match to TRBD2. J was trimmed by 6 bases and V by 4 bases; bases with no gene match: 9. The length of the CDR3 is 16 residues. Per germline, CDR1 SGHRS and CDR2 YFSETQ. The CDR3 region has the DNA TGCGCCAGCAGCCCGAACCCACTAGCGGGAGGGAAGACCCAGTACTTC. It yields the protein CASSPNPLAGGKTQYF.

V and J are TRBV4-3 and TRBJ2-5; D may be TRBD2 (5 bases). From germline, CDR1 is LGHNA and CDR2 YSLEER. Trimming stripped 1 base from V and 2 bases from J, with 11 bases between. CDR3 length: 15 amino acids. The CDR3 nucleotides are TGCGCCAGCAGCCAAGGGACCGGGAAGCAAGAGACCCAGTACTTC. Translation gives CASSQGTGKQETQYF.

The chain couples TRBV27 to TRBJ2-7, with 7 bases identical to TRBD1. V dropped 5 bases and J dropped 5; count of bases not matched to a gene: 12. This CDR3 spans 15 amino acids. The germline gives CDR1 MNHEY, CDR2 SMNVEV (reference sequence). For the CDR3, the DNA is TGTGCCAGCAGTCATGGGAACAGGGGTAGCGACGAGCAGTACTTC. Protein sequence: CASSHGNRGSDEQYF.

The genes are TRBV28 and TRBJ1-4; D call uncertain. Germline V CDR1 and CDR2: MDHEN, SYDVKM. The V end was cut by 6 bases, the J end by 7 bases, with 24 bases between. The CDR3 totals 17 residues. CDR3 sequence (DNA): TGTGCCAGCAGGAAGCCAGTGAGCTTAGGACGGACTGAAAAACTGTTTTTT. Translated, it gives CASRKPVSLGRTEKLFF.

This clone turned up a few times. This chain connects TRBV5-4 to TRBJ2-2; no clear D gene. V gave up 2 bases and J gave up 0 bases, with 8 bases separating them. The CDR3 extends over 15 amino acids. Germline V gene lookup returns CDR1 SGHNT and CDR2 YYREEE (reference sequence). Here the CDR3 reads CASSFEDANTGELFF. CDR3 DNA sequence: TGTGCCAGCAGCTTCGAGGACGCGAACACCGGGGAGCTGTTTTTT.

The DNA of the CDR3 is TGTGCCAGCAGTCCCCATGCCGGGGGCGCTGGCTACACCTTC. It is translated as CASSPHAGGAGYTF. The chain combines TRBV28 with TRBJ1-2, with a weak D call TRBD1 (6 bases). The CDR3 has 14 amino acids. Germline V gene lookup returns CDR1 MDHEN and CDR2 SYDVKM. With 5 bases removed from V and 7 bases from J, the gap between germline ends came to 17 bases.

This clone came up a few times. The CDR3 reads CASSVRDRYEQYF. The DNA for the CDR3 is TGTGCCAGTAGTGTCCGGGACCGCTACGAGCAGTACTTC. V is TRBV19 and J is TRBJ2-7, with D perhaps being TRBD1 or TRBD2 (5 bases each). Germline CDR1 and CDR2: LNHDA and SQIVND (reference sequence). Between the trimmed V and J ends, which lost 5 bases and 3 bases, there was a span of 11 bases. This CDR3 contains 13 residues.

CDR3 DNA: TGCGCCAGCAGCCAAGTCCCAGGGGAGACCCAGTACTTC. Its translation is CASSQVPGETQYF. The chain combines TRBV4-3 with TRBJ2-5; TRBD1 is a possible D gene (5 bases). CDR3 length: 13 amino acids. The ends were cut back, 1 base at V and 5 bases at J, with 8 bases in the middle. The germline V gene encodes CDR1 LGHNA and CDR2 YSLEER.

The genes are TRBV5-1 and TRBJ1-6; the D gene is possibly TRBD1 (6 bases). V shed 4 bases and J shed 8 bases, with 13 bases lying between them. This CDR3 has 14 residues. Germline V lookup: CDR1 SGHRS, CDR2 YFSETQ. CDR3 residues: CASSLGQPYSPLHF. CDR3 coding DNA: TGCGCCAGCAGCCTGGGACAACCGTATTCACCCCTCCACTTT.

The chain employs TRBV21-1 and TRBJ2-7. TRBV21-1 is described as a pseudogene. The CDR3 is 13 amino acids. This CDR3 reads CASSKKVFYEQYF. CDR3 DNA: TGTGCCAGCAGCAAGAAAGTCTTTTACGAGCAGTACTTC.

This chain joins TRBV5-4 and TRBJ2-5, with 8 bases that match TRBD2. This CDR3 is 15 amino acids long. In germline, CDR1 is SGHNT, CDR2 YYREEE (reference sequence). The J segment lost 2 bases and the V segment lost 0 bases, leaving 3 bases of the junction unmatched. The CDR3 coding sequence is TGTGCCAGCAGCTTGGTTCTAGCGGGTCAAGAGACCCAGTACTTC. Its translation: CASSLVLAGQETQYF.